The 5 T cell receptor beta chains in this list originate from one sample, sequenced in a study of T cells in localized non-small cell lung cancer. Assay: immunoSEQ multiplex PCR; the TCRdb copy retains only in-frame clones and omits some. The sample carries about 2,800 clones, 30% to 40% recorded once. Sequenced material: normal lung tissue next to the tumor, taken before any cancer treatment. Source of these receptors: a man aged 35 to 69 with stage I lung adenocarcinoma.

By its share, this clone is medium-sized. This chain uses TRBV6-8 with TRBJ2-2, with unresolved D. This CDR3 has 13 amino acids. V was clipped by 2 bases and J by 6 bases, with 7 bases between them. Germline assignment: CDR1 MNHGY and CDR2 SAAAGT. CDR3 sequence reads: CASSYGRPGELFF. In DNA, the CDR3 is TGTGCCAGCAGTTACGGCCGTCCCGGGGAGCTGTTTTTT.

The chain links TRBV11-3 to TRBJ2-1; 8 bases match TRBD2. The CDR3 sequence is 16 residues long. CDR1 and CDR2 (germline): SGHNT, YENEEA. V dropped 6 bases and J dropped 0; count of bases not matched to a gene: 7. The chain's CDR3 is CASSRLAGGSYNEQFF. In nucleotides, the CDR3 is TGTGCCAGCAGTCGTCTGGCGGGGGGCTCCTACAATGAGCAGTTCTTC.

The chain joins TRBV19 to TRBJ2-2, with 10 bases aligning to TRBD1. The V segment lost 1 base and the J segment 4 bases; nucleotides outside the gene matches: 9. This CDR3 comprises 18 residues. Per germline, CDR1 LNHDA and CDR2 SQIVND (reference sequence). The CDR3 coding sequence is TGTGCCAGTAGTATAGGCTACGGACAGGGGGTACTCACCGGGGAGCTGTTTTTT. It specifies CASSIGYGQGVLTGELFF. Full variable domain (remainder filled in from reference TRBV19 and TRBJ2-2): DGGITQSPKYLFRKEGQNVTLSCEQNLNHDAMYWYRQDPGQGLRLIYYSQIVNDFQKGDIAEGYSVSREKKESFPLTVTSAQKNPTAFYLCASSIGYGQGVLTGELFFGEGSRLTVL.

The gene calls are TRBV18 and TRBJ2-5, with D possibly matching TRBD1 (5 bases). Germline CDR1 KGHSH, CDR2 LQKENI. The CDR3 sequence is 15 residues long. V was shortened by 1 base and J by 3 bases, with 12 bases between the two germline ends. This CDR3 reads CASSPLGLREETQYF. CDR3 bases: TGTGCCAGCTCACCACTCGGTCTCAGGGAAGAGACCCAGTACTTC.

This clone has just a few counts. This sequence joins TRBV11-3 and TRBJ1-4, with 10 nucleotides matching TRBD1. Looked up from germline, CDR1 is SGHNT and CDR2 is YENEEA. V shed 2 bases and J 7 bases; nucleotides not matched to a gene: 4. CDR3 length: 15 amino acids. CDR3 region: CASSLRDRGPEKLFF. In DNA form, the CDR3 reads TGTGCCAGCAGCTTACGTGACAGGGGGCCTGAAAAACTGTTTTTT.